This TCR beta chain originates from a study of T cell responses to AZD1222 COVID-19 vaccine. Sequencing used immunoSEQ multiplex PCR; TCRdb keeps in-frame clones, though not all of them. The sample records approximately 110,000 clones, 70% to 90% being singletons. V shed 3 bases and J shed 8 bases, with 13 bases lying between them. CDR1 ENHRY and CDR2 SYGVKD come from the germline V gene. The CDR3 has 13 residues. This rearrangement joins TRBV10-3 to TRBJ1-1; TRBD1 is a possible D gene (5 bases). Sequences were derived from peripheral blood, sampled on day 0 of AZD1222 vaccination. The source of this sequence is an adult in good health. The CDR3 bases are TGTGCCATCAGTGATAACGGTGCAGGGGAAGCTTTCTTT. Its protein is CAISDNGAGEAFF.